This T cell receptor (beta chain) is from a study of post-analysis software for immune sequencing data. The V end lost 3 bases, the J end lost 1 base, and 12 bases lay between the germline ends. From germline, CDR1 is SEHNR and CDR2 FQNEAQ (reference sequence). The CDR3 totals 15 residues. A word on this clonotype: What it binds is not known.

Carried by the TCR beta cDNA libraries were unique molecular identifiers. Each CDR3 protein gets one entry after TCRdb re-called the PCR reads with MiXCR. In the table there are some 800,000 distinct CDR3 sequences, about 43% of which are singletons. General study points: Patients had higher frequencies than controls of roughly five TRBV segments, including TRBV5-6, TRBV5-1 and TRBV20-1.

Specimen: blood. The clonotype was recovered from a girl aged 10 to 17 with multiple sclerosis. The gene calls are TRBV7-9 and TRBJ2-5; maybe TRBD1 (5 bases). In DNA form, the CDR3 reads TGTGCCAGCAGCTTGCCCCTGGACACCCAAGAGACCCAGTACTTC. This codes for CASSLPLDTQETQYF. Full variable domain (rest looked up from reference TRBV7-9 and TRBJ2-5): DTGVSQNPRHKITKRGQNVTFRCDPISEHNRLYWYRQTLGQGPEFLTYFQNEAQLEKSRLLSDRFSAERPKGSFSTLEIQRTEQGDSAMYLCASSLPLDTQETQYFGPGTRLLVL.